This T cell receptor (beta chain) was identified in a study of spatial heterogeneity in lung cancer. Study as a whole: First recurrence came after a median of around 400 days, and some of the blood samples were collected at disease recurrence. The average count in raw reads for each unique TCR and UMI combination exceeded eight appearances. Study conclusions and caveats: Resection blood, more than follow-up blood, showed ubiquitous expanded tumor TCRs.

Every TCR cDNA molecule bore its own unique molecular identifier. From the 5' RACE reads, TCRdb called clonotypes with MiXCR, one entry per CDR3 protein. The sample holds over 7,500 distinct CDR3 sequences, roughly 3.9% seen once. This clonotype was seen many times. Its cognate antigen is unknown. Within a library made for alpha chains, this beta chain is off target, and its count is uninformative. The V and J ends lost 2 bases and 0 bases respectively, with 22 bases between them. Looked up from germline, CDR1 is ENHRY and CDR2 is SYGVKD. This CDR3 is 19 amino acids long. Time point meaning: blood taken at disease recurrence. Tumor, nontumor lung or frozen PBMC supplied whole RNA, sequenced without sorting.

The specimen comprised PBMCs, sampled at recurrence. The chain carries TRBV10-3 and TRBJ1-1; D gene uncertain. This receptor was identified in a female donor with early-stage non-small cell lung cancer. Written as DNA, the CDR3 is TGTGCCATCAGTGAGACAACGAGATCTCGAGAGACTCTGAACACTGAAGCTTTCTTT. This codes for CAISETTRSRETLNTEAFF.